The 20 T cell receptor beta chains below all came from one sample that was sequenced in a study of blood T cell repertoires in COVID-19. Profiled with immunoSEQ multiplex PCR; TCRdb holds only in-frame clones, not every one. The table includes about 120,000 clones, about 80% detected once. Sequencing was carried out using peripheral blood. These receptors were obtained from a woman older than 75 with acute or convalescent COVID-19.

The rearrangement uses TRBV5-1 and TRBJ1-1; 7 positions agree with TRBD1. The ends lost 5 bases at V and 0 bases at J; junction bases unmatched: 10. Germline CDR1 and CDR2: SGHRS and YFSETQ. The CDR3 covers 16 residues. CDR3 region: CASSQPGGTMNTEAFF. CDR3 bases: TGCGCCAGCAGTCAACCAGGGGGAACCATGAACACTGAAGCTTTCTTT.

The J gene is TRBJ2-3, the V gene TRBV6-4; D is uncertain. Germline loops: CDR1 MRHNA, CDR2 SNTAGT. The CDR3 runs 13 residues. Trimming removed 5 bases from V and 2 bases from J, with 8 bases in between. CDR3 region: CASSTDHTDTQYF. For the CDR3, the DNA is TGTGCCAGCAGTACAGACCACACAGATACGCAGTATTTT.

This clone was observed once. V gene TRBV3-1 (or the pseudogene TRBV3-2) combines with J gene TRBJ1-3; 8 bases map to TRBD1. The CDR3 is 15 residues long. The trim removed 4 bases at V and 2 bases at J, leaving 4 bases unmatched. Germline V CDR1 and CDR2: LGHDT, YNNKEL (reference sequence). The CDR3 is CASSPPGQAGNTIYF. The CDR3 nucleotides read TGTGCCAGCAGCCCACCGGGACAGGCTGGAAACACCATATATTTT.

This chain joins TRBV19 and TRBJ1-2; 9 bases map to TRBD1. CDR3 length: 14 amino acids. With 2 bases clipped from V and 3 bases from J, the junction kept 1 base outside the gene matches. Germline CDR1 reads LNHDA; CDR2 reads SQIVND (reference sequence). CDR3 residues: CASSITGGYYGYTF. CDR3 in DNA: TGTGCCAGTAGTATAACAGGGGGCTACTATGGCTACACCTTC.

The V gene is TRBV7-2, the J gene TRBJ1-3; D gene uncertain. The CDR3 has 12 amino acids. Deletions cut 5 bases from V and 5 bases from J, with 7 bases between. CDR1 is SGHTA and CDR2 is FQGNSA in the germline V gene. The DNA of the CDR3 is TGTGCCAGCAGCGTAGACAGAAACACCATATATTTT. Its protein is CASSVDRNTIYF.

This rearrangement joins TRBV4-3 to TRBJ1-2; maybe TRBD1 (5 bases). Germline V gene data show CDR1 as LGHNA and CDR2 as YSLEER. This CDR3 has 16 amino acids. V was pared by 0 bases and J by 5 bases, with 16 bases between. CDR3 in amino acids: CASSQERQGIEYGYTF. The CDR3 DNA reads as TGCGCCAGCAGCCAAGAGCGGCAGGGAATAGAGTATGGCTACACCTTC.

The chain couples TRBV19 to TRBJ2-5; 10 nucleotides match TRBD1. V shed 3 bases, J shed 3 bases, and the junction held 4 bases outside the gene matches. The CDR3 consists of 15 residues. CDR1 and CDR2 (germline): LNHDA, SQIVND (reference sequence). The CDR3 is CASSIPGQGEETQYF. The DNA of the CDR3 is TGTGCCAGTAGTATCCCTGGACAGGGGGAAGAGACCCAGTACTTC.

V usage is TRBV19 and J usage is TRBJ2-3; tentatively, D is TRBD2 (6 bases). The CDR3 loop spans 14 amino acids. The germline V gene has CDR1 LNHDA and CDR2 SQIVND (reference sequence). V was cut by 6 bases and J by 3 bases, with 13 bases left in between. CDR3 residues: CASRATSKTDTQYF. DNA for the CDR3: TGTGCCAGTAGGGCGACTAGTAAGACAGATACGCAGTATTTT. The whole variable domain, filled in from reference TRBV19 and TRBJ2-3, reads DGGITQSPKYLFRKEGQNVTLSCEQNLNHDAMYWYRQDPGQGLRLIYYSQIVNDFQKGDIAEGYSVSREKKESFPLTVTSAQKNPTAFYLCASRATSKTDTQYFGPGTRLTVL.

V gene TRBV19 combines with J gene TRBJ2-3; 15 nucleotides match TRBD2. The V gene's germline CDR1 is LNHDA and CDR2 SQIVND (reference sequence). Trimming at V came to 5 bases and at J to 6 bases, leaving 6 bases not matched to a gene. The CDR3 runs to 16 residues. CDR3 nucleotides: TGTGCCAGTAGTCTCCCGGGACTAGCGGGAGGTGATACGCAGTATTTT. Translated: CASSLPGLAGGDTQYF.

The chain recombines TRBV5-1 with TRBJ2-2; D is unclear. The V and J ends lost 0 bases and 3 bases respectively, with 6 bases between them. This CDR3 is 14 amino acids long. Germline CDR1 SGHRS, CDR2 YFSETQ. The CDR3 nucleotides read TGCGCCAGCAGCTTGGGACGGGACACCGGGGAGCTGTTTTTT. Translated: CASSLGRDTGELFF.

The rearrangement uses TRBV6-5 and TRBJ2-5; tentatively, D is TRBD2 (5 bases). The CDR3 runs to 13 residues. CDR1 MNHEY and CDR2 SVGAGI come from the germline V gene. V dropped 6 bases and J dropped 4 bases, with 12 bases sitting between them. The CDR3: CASSGVGRETQYF. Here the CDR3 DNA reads TGTGCCAGCAGCGGGGTGGGGAGAGAGACCCAGTACTTC.

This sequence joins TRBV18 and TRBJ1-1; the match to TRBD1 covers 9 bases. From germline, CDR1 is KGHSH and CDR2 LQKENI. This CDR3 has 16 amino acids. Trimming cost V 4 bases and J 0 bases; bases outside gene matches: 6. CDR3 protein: CASSQGQGRVNTEAFF. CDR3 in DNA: TGTGCCAGCTCACAGGGACAGGGTAGGGTGAACACTGAAGCTTTCTTT.

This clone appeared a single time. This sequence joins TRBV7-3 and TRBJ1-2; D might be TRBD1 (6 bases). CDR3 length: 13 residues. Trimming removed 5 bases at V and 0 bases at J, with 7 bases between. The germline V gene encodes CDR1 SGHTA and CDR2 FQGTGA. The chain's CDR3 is CASSQGTNYGYTF. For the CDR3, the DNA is TGTGCCAGCAGCCAGGGGACTAACTATGGCTACACCTTC.

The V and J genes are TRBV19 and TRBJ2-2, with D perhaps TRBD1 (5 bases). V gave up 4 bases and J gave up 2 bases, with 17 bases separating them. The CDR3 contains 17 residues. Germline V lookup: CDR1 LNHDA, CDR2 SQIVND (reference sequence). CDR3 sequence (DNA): TGTGCCAGTAGTAAGGGGATAGGGCCGCGAAACACCGGGGAGCTGTTTTTT. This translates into CASSKGIGPRNTGELFF.

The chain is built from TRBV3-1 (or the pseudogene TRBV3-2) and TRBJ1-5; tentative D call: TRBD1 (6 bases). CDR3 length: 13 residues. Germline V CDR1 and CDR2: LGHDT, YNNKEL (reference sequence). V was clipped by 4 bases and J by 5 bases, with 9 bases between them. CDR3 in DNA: TGTGCCAGCAGCCCGGACAGATATCAGCCCCAGCATTTT. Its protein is CASSPDRYQPQHF.

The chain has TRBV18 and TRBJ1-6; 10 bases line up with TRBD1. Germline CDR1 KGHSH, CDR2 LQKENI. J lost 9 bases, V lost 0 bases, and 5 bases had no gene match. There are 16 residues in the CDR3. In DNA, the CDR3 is TGTGCCAGCTCACCACCGGGAGGGACAGGGGCTTCACCCCTCCACTTT. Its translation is CASSPPGGTGASPLHF.

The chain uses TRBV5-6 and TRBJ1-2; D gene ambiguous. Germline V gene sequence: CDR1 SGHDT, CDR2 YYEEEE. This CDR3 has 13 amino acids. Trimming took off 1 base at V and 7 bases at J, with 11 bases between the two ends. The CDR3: CASSLTRRRGYTF. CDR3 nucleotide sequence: TGTGCCAGCAGCTTGACCAGGCGCCGTGGCTACACCTTC.

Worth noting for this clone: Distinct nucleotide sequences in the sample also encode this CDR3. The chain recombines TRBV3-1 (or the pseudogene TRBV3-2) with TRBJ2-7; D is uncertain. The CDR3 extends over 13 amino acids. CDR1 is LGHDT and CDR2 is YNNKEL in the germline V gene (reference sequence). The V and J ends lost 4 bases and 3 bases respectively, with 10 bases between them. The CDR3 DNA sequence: TGTGCCAGCAGCCCCTTGTCGGGCTACGAGCAGTACTTC. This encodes CASSPLSGYEQYF.

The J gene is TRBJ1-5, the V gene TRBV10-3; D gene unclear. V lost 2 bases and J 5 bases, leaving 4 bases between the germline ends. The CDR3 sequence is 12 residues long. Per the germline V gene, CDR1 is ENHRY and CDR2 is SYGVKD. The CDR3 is CAISEGDQPQHF. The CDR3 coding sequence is TGTGCCATCAGTGAGGGAGATCAGCCCCAGCATTTT.

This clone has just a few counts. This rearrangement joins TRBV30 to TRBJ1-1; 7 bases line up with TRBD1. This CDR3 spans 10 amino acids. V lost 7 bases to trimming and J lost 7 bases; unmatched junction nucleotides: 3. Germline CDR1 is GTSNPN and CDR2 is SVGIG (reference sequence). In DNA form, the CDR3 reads TGTGCCTCCCACAGGGGTGAAGCTTTCTTT. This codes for CASHRGEAFF. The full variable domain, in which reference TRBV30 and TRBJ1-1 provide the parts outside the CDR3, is SQTIHQWPATLVQPVGSPLSLECTVEGTSNPNLYWYRQAAGRGLQLLFYSVGIGQISSEVPQNLSASRPQDRQFILSSKKLLLSDSGFYLCASHRGEAFFGQGTRLTVV.